This entry is about one T cell receptor beta chain. This specimen comes from a study of TIL therapy for anti-PD-1-resistant metastatic lung cancer. Whole-study context: By whole-exome sequencing, median non-synonymous tumor mutation burden was around 1.5 mutations per megabase.

The libraries were made with immunoSEQ v3. Generated by immunoSEQ multiplex PCR, the TCRdb table keeps only in-frame clones and is missing some. Seen here are tens of thousands of clones, just over 85% observed once, and the top ten hold approximately 5.1%. Sample time point: pre-treatment sample, taken before nivolumab and TIL therapy. Germline CDR1 reads MDHEN; CDR2 reads SYDVKM. The CDR3 extends over 16 amino acids. V was pared by 2 bases and J by 6 bases, with 20 bases between. This TCR derives from a person between 25 and 79 years old with non-small cell lung cancer. V and J are TRBV28 and TRBJ2-7; D is perhaps TRBD2 (5 bases). This material consisted of blood, taken at baseline. As DNA, the CDR3 is TGTGCCAGCAGTTTAGCCCGGACCCCACTACGGGGCGAGCAGTACTTC. As protein: CASSLARTPLRGEQYF.